Listed here are 16 T cell receptor beta chains from one sample, sequenced in a study of cytomegalovirus exposure and HLA in healthy donors. Some clones are missing from TCRdb's copy, which holds only in-frame ones; the method was immunoSEQ multiplex PCR. This table has 200,000 to 300,000 clones, over 75% appearing once. The specimen sequenced was PBMCs. The receptors come from a man aged 18 to 30 in good health and CMV-seropositive.

V is TRBV29-1 and J is TRBJ2-1, with 8 nucleotides matching TRBD2. The V segment lost 0 bases and the J segment 1 base; nucleotides outside the gene matches: 2. This CDR3 has 15 amino acids. Per the germline V gene, CDR1 is SQVTM and CDR2 is ANQGSEA. The CDR3 bases are TGCAGCGTTGAAGAAGCGGGAGTTTCCTACAATGAGCAGTTCTTC. Amino acid sequence: CSVEEAGVSYNEQFF.

This clone was found once. This sample includes further DNA sequences coding for the same CDR3. The J gene is TRBJ2-5, the V gene TRBV28; D gene uncertain. The CDR3 consists of 11 residues. V was shortened by 6 bases and J by 5 bases, with 7 bases between the two germline ends. CDR1 is MDHEN, CDR2 SYDVKM, per germline. The CDR3 nucleotides are TGTGCCAGCAGCTTAAGGGAGACCCAGTACTTC. Translating it yields CASSLRETQYF. Full variable domain (outside the CDR3, taken from reference TRBV28 and TRBJ2-5): DVKVTQSSRYLVKRTGEKVFLECVQDMDHENMFWYRQDPGLGLRLIYFSYDVKMKEKGDIPEGYSVSREKKERFSLILESASTNQTSMYLCASSLRETQYFGPGTRLLVL.

This clone was counted a single time. This rearrangement joins TRBV2 to TRBJ1-2; D call uncertain. The CDR3 sequence is 16 residues long. Trimming took 9 bases from V and 2 from J, leaving 22 bases between them. Germline V gene data show CDR1 as SNHLY and CDR2 as FYNNEI. In DNA, the CDR3 is TGTGCCAGGCGGAATGGAGGAGGGAAATTCAACTATGGCTACACCTTC. Translated: CARRNGGGKFNYGYTF.

The V call is TRBV5-1, the J call TRBJ2-7, with 9 bases that match TRBD1. Germline CDR1 and CDR2: SGHRS and YFSETQ. The CDR3 is 14 residues long. J was trimmed by 3 bases and V by 4 bases; bases with no gene match: 5. Written as DNA, the CDR3 is TGCGCCAGCAGCGTGACGACAGGGGGCTACGAGCAGTACTTC. Translating gives CASSVTTGGYEQYF.

The chain carries TRBV10-3 and TRBJ2-7; D ambiguous. This CDR3 is built from 11 residues. Germline loops: CDR1 ENHRY, CDR2 SYGVKD. The V end was cut by 1 base, the J end by 5 bases, with 3 bases between. The CDR3 protein is CAISEWDEQYF. Written as DNA, the CDR3 is TGTGCCATCAGTGAGTGGGACGAGCAGTACTTC.

The chain couples TRBV21-1 to TRBJ2-7; the table calls TRBD1, which could not be checked here. TRBV21-1 is classified as a pseudogene. CDR3 length: 14 residues. CDR3 residues: CASQERDRVCEQYF. CDR3 nucleotide sequence: TGTGCCAGCCAGGAGCGGGACAGGGTGTGCGAGCAGTACTTC.

This sequence joins TRBV5-4 and TRBJ2-7; 9 bases line up with TRBD1. V lost 0 bases and J lost 7; bases outside the gene matches: 2. CDR3 length: 13 residues. The germline gives CDR1 SGHNT, CDR2 YYREEE (reference sequence). This chain's CDR3 is CASSLDRGREQYF. CDR3 nucleotide sequence: TGTGCCAGCAGCTTGGACAGGGGGCGGGAGCAGTACTTC.

This rearrangement joins TRBV4-3 to TRBJ1-2; D is unresolved. Germline V gene lookup returns CDR1 LGHNA and CDR2 YSLEER. Trimming took off 0 bases at V and 4 bases at J, with 18 bases between the two ends. The CDR3 length is 17 residues. Here the CDR3 DNA reads TGCGCCAGCAGCCAAGATCGAGGCCCCGGCGGCCTCTATGGCTACACCTTC. This encodes CASSQDRGPGGLYGYTF.

V gene TRBV30 combines with J gene TRBJ1-3; D remains ambiguous. The germline gives CDR1 GTSNPN, CDR2 SVGIG (reference sequence). CDR3 length equals 14 residues. V lost 4 bases and J lost 7, with 17 bases in between. CDR3 residues: CAWTRHGVGNTIYF. The CDR3 bases are TGTGCCTGGACTCGACATGGGGTAGGGAACACCATATATTTT.

The chain is built from TRBV7-9 and TRBJ1-1; no definite D call. V shed 4 bases and J shed 7 bases, with 7 bases lying between them. The CDR3 covers 11 residues. From germline, CDR1 is SEHNR and CDR2 FQNEAQ (reference sequence). CDR3 nucleotide sequence: TGTGCCAGCAGCTCCGGCGGTGAAGCTTTCTTT. Translating it yields CASSSGGEAFF.

This clone has more than one count but fewer than ten. The chain links TRBV7-8 to TRBJ2-5; D remains ambiguous. CDR3 length: 13 residues. V shed 6 bases and J shed 1 base, with 9 bases lying between them. The germline CDR1 and CDR2 sequences are SGHVS and FQNEAQ. For the CDR3, the DNA is TGTGCCAGCAGGTCAGGACGCCAAGAGACCCAGTACTTC. Encoded protein: CASRSGRQETQYF.

The rearrangement links TRBV5-4 to TRBJ2-3; perhaps TRBD2 as D (6 bases). With 4 bases removed from V and 4 bases from J, the gap between germline ends came to 13 bases. CDR1 and CDR2 from the germline V gene are SGHNT and YYREEE (reference sequence). The CDR3 consists of 14 residues. CDR3 DNA: TGTGCCAGCAGCCAGGGACTCCACGCAGATACGCAGTATTTT. It specifies CASSQGLHADTQYF.

This chain links TRBV6-5 with TRBJ1-2; TRBD1 is a possible D gene (5 bases). The CDR3 spans 15 residues. Deletions cut 4 bases from V and 0 bases from J, with 12 bases between. Germline V gene lookup returns CDR1 MNHEY and CDR2 SVGAGI. CDR3 nucleotides: TGTGCCAGCAGTTCGTCCAGGGAATCTAACTATGGCTACACCTTC. Amino acids: CASSSSRESNYGYTF.

The chain has TRBV28 and TRBJ2-3; possible D gene TRBD2, 6 bases. The CDR3 is 18 residues long. The germline V gene encodes CDR1 MDHEN and CDR2 SYDVKM. The V gene lost 3 bases and the J gene lost 4 bases, with 23 bases spanning the gap. The CDR3 spells CASSLGTFYGSMADTQYF. CDR3 coding DNA: TGTGCCAGCAGTTTGGGGACCTTTTACGGGAGCATGGCAGATACGCAGTATTTT.

V and J are TRBV27 and TRBJ2-1; D call uncertain. This CDR3 has 14 residues. Per the germline V gene, CDR1 is MNHEY and CDR2 is SMNVEV (reference sequence). V was cut by 2 bases and J by 7 bases, with 12 bases left in between. CDR3: CASSLLGPLNEQFF. CDR3 nucleotides: TGTGCCAGCAGTTTACTAGGGCCCCTGAATGAGCAGTTCTTC.

The chain has TRBV19 and TRBJ1-1; D call uncertain. Germline-derived CDR1 and CDR2 are LNHDA and SQIVND (reference sequence). This CDR3 has 12 amino acids. The V and J ends lost 4 bases and 4 bases respectively, with 7 bases between them. CDR3 bases: TGTGCCAGTAGTACTGGGAGCACTGAAGCTTTCTTT. Translated: CASSTGSTEAFF.